This T cell receptor (beta chain) was identified during a study of shared clonotypes between healthy human individuals. Study results and caveats: Clonotype sharing across four donors was observed for about 5.2% of naive CD4 clonotypes. Sample collection involved blood only; tissue repertoires are likely different.

The CDR3 extends over 14 amino acids. V shed 5 bases and J shed 7 bases, with 15 bases lying between them. The germline V gene has CDR1 MDHEN and CDR2 SYDVKM. As regards this clone: The target antigen is unknown.

Once extracted for a subset, genomic DNA was divided evenly among several immunoSEQ plates. The repertoire was sequenced with immunoSEQ multiplex PCR; TCRdb's copy has only in-frame clones and lacks some. The sample contains millions of clones, 85% to 95% of which appear only once. Naive CD8 cells, CD45RO-negative and positively selected for CCR7, excluded terminally differentiated effector memory CD45RA+ cells. The source is a man aged 18 to 35 in good health. Some clones in this sample may be carry-over from other donors' samples. The source material was naive CD8+ T cells from PBMCs. The rearrangement joins TRBV28 to TRBJ2-1; D possibly corresponds to TRBD1 (6 bases). CDR3 protein: CASSPRGLGNEQFF. CDR3 nucleotides: TGTGCCAGCAGTCCCAGGGGCTTGGGTAATGAGCAGTTCTTC.